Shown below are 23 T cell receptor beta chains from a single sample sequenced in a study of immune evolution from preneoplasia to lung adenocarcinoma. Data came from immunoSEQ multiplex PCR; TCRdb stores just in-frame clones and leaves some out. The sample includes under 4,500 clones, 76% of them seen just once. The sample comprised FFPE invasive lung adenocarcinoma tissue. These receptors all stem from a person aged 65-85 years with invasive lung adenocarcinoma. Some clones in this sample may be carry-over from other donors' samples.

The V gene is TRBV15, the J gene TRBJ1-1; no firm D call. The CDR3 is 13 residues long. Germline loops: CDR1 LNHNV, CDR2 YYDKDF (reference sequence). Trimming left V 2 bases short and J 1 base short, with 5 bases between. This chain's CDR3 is CATSRRSNTEAFF. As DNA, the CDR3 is TGTGCCACCAGCAGACGTTCGAACACTGAAGCTTTCTTT.

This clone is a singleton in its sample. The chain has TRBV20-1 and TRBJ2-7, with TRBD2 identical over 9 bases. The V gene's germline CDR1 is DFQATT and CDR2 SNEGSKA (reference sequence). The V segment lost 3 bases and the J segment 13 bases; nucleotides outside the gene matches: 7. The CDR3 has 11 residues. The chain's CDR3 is CSASYETSGYF. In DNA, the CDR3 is TGCAGTGCTAGTTATGAGACTAGCGGATACTTC.

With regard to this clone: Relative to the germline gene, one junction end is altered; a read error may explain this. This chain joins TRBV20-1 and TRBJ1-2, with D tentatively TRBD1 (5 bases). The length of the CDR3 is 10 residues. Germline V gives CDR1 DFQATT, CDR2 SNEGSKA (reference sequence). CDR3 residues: CSAKLRGDNF. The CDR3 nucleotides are TGCAGTGCAAAGTTACGGGGGGATAACTTC.

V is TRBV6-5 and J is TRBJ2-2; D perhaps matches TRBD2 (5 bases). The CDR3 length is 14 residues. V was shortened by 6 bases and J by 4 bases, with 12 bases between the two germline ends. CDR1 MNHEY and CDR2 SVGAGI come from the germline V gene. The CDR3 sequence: CASSQRTLTGELFF. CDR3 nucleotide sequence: TGTGCCAGCAGCCAGCGGACCCTCACCGGGGAGCTGTTTTTT.

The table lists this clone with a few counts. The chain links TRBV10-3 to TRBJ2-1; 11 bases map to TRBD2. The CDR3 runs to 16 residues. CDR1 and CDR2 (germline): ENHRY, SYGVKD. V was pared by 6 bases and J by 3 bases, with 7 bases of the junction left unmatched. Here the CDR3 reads CAISPLAGGFYNEQFF. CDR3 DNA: TGTGCCATCAGCCCCTTAGCGGGAGGGTTCTACAATGAGCAGTTCTTC.

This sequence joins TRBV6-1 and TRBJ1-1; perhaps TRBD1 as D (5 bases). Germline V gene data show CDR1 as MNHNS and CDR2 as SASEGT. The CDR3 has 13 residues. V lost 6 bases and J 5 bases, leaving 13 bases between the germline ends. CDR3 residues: CASRARDLTEAFF. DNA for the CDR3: TGTGCCAGCAGAGCCCGGGACTTAACTGAAGCTTTCTTT.

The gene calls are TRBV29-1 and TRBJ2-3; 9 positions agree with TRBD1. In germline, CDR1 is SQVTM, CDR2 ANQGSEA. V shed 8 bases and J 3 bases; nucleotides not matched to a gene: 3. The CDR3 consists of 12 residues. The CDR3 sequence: CSSGQGTDTQYF. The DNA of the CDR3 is TGCAGCTCCGGACAGGGGACAGATACGCAGTATTTT.

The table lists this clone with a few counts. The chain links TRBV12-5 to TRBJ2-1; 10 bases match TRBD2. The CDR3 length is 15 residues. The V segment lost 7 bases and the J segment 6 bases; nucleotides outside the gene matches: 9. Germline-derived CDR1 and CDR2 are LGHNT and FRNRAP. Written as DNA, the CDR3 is TGTGCTAGTGCTAAGCGGGAGGGCGGACCCAATGAGCAGTTCTTC. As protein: CASAKREGGPNEQFF.

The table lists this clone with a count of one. CDR3 in DNA: TGCGCCAGCAGCCTCGCTCCTAGCGCTGAGCAGTACTTC. Its protein product is CASSLAPSAEQYF. The rearrangement joins TRBV5-1 to TRBJ2-7, with a tentative D call TRBD2 (6 bases). The CDR3 is made up of 13 amino acids. The ends were cut back, 4 bases at V and 7 bases at J, with 15 bases in the middle. The germline V gene encodes CDR1 SGHRS and CDR2 YFSETQ.

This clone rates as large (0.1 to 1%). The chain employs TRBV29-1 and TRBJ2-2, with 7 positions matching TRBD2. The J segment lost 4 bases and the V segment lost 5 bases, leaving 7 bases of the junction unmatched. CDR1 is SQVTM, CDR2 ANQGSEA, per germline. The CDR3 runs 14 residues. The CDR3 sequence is CSVSSGTTTGELFF. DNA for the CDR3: TGCAGCGTTAGTTCCGGGACTACCACCGGGGAGCTGTTTTTT.

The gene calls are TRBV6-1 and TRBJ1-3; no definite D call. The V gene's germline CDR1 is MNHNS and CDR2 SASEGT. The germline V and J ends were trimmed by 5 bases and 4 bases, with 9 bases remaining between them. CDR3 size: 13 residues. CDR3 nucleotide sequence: TGTGCCAGCAGTCAACATCAAGGAAACACCATATATTTT. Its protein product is CASSQHQGNTIYF.

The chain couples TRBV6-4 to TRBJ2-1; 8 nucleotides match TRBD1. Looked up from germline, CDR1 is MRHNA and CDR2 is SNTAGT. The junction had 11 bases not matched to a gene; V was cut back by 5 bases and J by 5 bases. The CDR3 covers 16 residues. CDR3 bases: TGTGCCAGCAGTTATTCTACAGGGGGGACACACAATGAGCAGTTCTTC. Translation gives CASSYSTGGTHNEQFF.

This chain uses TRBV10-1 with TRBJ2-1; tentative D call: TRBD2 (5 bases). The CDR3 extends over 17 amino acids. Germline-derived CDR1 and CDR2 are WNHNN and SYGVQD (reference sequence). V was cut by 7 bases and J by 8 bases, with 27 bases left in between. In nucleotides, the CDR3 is TGCGCCAGCACCACGGCCCCGTCCCTAGCCATTAGGGATGAGCAGTTCTTC. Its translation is CASTTAPSLAIRDEQFF.

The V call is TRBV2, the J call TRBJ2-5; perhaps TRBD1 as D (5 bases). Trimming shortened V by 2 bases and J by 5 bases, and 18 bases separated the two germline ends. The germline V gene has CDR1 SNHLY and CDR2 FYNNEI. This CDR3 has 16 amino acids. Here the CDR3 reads CASSEMVAGSRETQYF. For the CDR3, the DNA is TGTGCCAGCAGTGAAATGGTAGCAGGGTCAAGGGAGACCCAGTACTTC.

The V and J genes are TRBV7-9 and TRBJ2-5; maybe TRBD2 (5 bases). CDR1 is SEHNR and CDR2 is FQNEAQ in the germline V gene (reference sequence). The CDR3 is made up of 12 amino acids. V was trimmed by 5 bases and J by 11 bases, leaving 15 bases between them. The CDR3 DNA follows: TGTGCCAGCAGCGCGGCGGGTGGGGAGCAGTACTTC. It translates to CASSAAGGEQYF. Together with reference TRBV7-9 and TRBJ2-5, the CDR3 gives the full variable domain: DTGVSQNPRHKITKRGQNVTFRCDPISEHNRLYWYRQTLGQGPEFLTYFQNEAQLEKSRLLSDRFSAERPKGSFSTLEIQRTEQGDSAMYLCASSAAGGEQYFGPGTRLLVL.

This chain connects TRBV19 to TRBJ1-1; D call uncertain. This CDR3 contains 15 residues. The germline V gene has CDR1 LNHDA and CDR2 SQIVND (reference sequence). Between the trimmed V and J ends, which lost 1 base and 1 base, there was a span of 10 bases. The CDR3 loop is CASSIGQVGNTEAFF. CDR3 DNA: TGTGCCAGTAGTATAGGGCAAGTGGGGAACACTGAAGCTTTCTTT.

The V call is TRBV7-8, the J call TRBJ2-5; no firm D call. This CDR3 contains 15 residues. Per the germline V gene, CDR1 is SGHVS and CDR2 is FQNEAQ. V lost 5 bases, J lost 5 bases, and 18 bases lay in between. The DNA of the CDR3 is TGTGCCAGCAGCCCCCTCTTTGGTAGCCGGGAGACCCAGTACTTC. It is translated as CASSPLFGSRETQYF.

The CDR3 sequence: CASTLTDPYNSPLHF. CDR3 DNA: TGTGCCAGCACATTGACAGACCCTTATAATTCACCCCTCCACTTT. The rearrangement joins TRBV6-5 to TRBJ1-6; possibly TRBD1 for D (5 bases). Germline lookup yields CDR1 MNHEY and CDR2 SVGAGI. V was shortened by 7 bases and J by 4 bases, with 14 bases between the two germline ends. The CDR3 totals 15 residues.

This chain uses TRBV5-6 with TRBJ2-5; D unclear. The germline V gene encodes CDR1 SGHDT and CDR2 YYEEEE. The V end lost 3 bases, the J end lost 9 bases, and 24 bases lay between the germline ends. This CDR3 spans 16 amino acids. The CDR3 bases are TGTGCCAGCAGCTCCTGGCCCAGGTCGGGTGGGGTTTCCCAGTACTTC. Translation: CASSSWPRSGGVSQYF.

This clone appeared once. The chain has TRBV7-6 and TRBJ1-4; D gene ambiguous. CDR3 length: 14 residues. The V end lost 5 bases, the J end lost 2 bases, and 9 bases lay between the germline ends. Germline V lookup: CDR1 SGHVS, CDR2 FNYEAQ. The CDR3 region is CASSAEETNEKLFF. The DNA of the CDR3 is TGTGCCAGCAGCGCGGAGGAGACTAATGAAAAACTGTTTTTT.

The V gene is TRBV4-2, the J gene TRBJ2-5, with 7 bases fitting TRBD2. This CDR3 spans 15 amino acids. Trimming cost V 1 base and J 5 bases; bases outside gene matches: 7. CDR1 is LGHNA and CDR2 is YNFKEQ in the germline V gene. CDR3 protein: CASSQAAGVGETQYF. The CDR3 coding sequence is TGTGCCAGCAGCCAAGCGGCGGGAGTGGGGGAGACCCAGTACTTC.

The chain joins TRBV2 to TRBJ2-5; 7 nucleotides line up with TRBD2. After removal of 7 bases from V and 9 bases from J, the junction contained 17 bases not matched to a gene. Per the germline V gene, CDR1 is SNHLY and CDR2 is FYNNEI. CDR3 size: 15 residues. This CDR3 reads CASMAGVTEGEAQYF. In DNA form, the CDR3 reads TGTGCCAGCATGGCGGGGGTCACAGAAGGGGAGGCCCAGTACTTC.

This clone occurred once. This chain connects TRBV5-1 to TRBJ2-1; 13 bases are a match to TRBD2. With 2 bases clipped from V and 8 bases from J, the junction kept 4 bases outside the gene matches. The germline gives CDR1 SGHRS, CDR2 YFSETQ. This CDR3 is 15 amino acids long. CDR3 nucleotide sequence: TGCGCCAGCAGCTTACTAGCGGGAGGGGAGGATGAGCAGTTCTTC. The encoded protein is CASSLLAGGEDEQFF.